A selection of T cell receptor beta chains follows, all from one sample in a study of CD8+ T cells in alopecia areata. Profiled with immunoSEQ multiplex PCR; TCRdb holds only in-frame clones, not every one. This sample has roughly 98,000 clones; 50% to 75% occur once, and the top ten carry roughly a sixth. Here the sequenced sample was CD8+ T cells sorted from blood, taken at week 4, from a patient treated with tofacitinib. Every receptor here comes from a human donor with alopecia areata. CDR3s include the opening cysteine and the closing phenylalanine or tryptophan. A D gene is named only where the DNA matches it firmly. Not all rows give a size; the values are once, few, many and, for expanded clones, a class.

D gene	clone size	V gene	J gene	CDR3 DNA	CDR3 protein
.	.	TRBV5-6	TRBJ1-2	TGTGCCAGCAGCTTCGTGGCAGCCCACTATGGCTACACCTTC	CASSFVAAHYGYTF
TRBD2	once	TRBV28	TRBJ2-1	TGTGCCAGCACCGCGGATGGGACTAGCGGGTGGAATGAGCAGTTCTTC	CASTADGTSGWNEQFF
TRBD2	few	TRBV4-1	TRBJ2-7	TGCGCCAGCAGCCAAGTCCCGGGGGGACTCTACGAGCAGTACTTC	CASSQVPGGLYEQYF
TRBD2	.	TRBV5-6	TRBJ2-3	TGTGCCAGCAGTAGAGGGACTAGCGGTAGGACAGATACGCAGTATTTT	CASSRGTSGRTDTQYF
.	few	TRBV27	TRBJ1-4	TGTGCCAGCGGGGGACTCCTGTCCGAAAAACTGTTTTTT	CASGGLLSEKLFF
.	few	TRBV13	TRBJ1-1	TGTGCCAGCAGCTTAGGAGGGGAGGGCGACACTGAAGCTTTCTTT	CASSLGGEGDTEAFF
.	.	TRBV16	TRBJ2-1	TGTGCCAGCAGCCTTAACAATGAGCAGTTCTTC	CASSLNNEQFF
TRBD2	.	TRBV4-3	TRBJ2-1	TGCGCCAGCAGCCAAGATCGGGCGGGAGCGGCCTACAATGAGCAGTTCTTC	CASSQDRAGAAYNEQFF
.	few	TRBV7-9	TRBJ2-3	TGTGCCAGCAGCTTCGGCAGATCTAGCACAGATACGCAGTATTTT	CASSFGRSSTDTQYF
TRBD2	.	TRBV4-2	TRBJ2-2	TGTGCCAGCAGCCCTCTCACGACCGGGACTAGCGGCGTTGCGAACACCGGGGAGCTGTTTTTT	CASSPLTTGTSGVANTGELFF
.	many	TRBV6-4	TRBJ1-2	TGTGCCATAAAAGGCTACACCTTC	CAIKGYTF
TRBD2	.	TRBV5-1	TRBJ2-3	TGCGCCAGCAGCCCTAGCGGGGGTAGCACAGATACGCAGTATTTT	CASSPSGGSTDTQYF
TRBD1	.	TRBV29-1	TRBJ1-2	TGCAGCGTTGAACGTGGACAGGTTAACTATGGCTACACCTTC	CSVERGQVNYGYTF
.	.	TRBV30	TRBJ1-2	TGTGCCTGGAGTGCCGGACGGACGAGCTATGGCTACACCTTC	CAWSAGRTSYGYTF
.	.	TRBV29-1	TRBJ2-5	TGCAGCGTTGAAGGGGTCTCAGAGACCCAGTACTTC	CSVEGVSETQYF
.	few	TRBV27	TRBJ1-1	TGTGCCAGCAGCATAACGGGAATCAATGAAGCTTTCTTT	CASSITGINEAFF
TRBD1	.	TRBV5-1	TRBJ2-7	TGCGCCAGCAGCTTCGGACAGGGAATGGGCGAGCAGTACTTC	CASSFGQGMGEQYF
.	.	TRBV5-4	TRBJ2-5	TGTGCCAGCAGGGACAGCCAAGAGACCCAGTACTTC	CASRDSQETQYF
.	once	TRBV27	TRBJ2-3	TGTGCCAGCACCTCCGACTCCCGCACAGATACGCAGTATTTT	CASTSDSRTDTQYF
.	.	TRBV28	TRBJ2-3	TGTGCCAGCAGTCCACGAGGAGGTTTGAACACAGATACGCAGTATTTT	CASSPRGGLNTDTQYF
.	.	TRBV4-3	TRBJ2-7	TGCGCCAGCAGCCAAGTACAGAGCTCCTACGAGCAGTACTTC	CASSQVQSSYEQYF
.	.	TRBV5-4	TRBJ2-1	TGTGCAGCGGGCAATGAGCAGTTCTTC	CAAGNEQFF
.	once	TRBV25-1	TRBJ1-2	TGTGCCAGCAAAACGGAAGGGTACTGGGGCTACACCTTC	CASKTEGYWGYTF
TRBD1	.	TRBV15	TRBJ2-7	TGTGCCACCAGCAGTGCTACCGGGACAGGGGTCGAGCAGTACTTC	CATSSATGTGVEQYF
.	.	TRBV12-5	TRBJ1-1	TGTGCTAGTGGTTTGCCCGGAGGCGCTGAAGCTTTCTTT	CASGLPGGAEAFF
.	few	TRBV28	TRBJ2-1	TGTGCCAGCAGTTTCAATGAGCAGTTCTTC	CASSFNEQFF
.	few	TRBV29-1	TRBJ2-3	TGCAGCGTTGAAGGGGGCCCCTGGGCAGATACGCAGTATTTT	CSVEGGPWADTQYF
TRBD2	.	TRBV2	TRBJ2-2	TGTGCCAGCAGCGCTGGGACTAGCGGGAGGACAACCGGGGAGCTGTTTTTT	CASSAGTSGRTTGELFF
.	.	TRBV4-3	TRBJ2-5	TGCGCCAGCAGCCAAGATCAAGAGACCCAGTACTTC	CASSQDQETQYF
.	.	TRBV27	TRBJ1-1	TGTGCCAGCAGTTTAGGGCAGGGGTTAGATACTGAAGCTTTCTTT	CASSLGQGLDTEAFF
.	few	TRBV6-5	TRBJ2-1	TGTGCCAGCAGTTACCGATCTTTTGGCAATGAGCAGTTCTTC	CASSYRSFGNEQFF
.	.	TRBV6-5	TRBJ1-1	TGTGCCAGCAGCCCCCAGGAAGGGAGGGCCACTGAAGCTTTCTTT	CASSPQEGRATEAFF
TRBD2	.	TRBV7-2	TRBJ2-7	TGTGCCAGCTCGGAGAGCGGGGCCACCTACGAGCAGTACTTC	CASSESGATYEQYF
.	once	TRBV27	TRBJ1-4	TGTGCCAGCAGTAGTATCGGGACTGGGCTTGAACTGTTTTTT	CASSSIGTGLELFF
.	once	TRBV5-6	TRBJ2-1	TGTGCCAGCCTTACTAGGAACAATGAGCAGTTCTTC	CASLTRNNEQFF
TRBD2	.	TRBV7-9	TRBJ2-1	TGTGCCAGCAGCTCCCCCCTACTAGCGGGTGCCTACAATGAGCAGTTCTTC	CASSSPLLAGAYNEQFF
.	.	TRBV7-2	TRBJ2-3	TGTGCCAGCAGCTTATTGCCAGGGGTTAGCACAGATACGCAGTATTTT	CASSLLPGVSTDTQYF
.	.	TRBV4-1	TRBJ2-5	TGCGCCAGCAGCCAAGATGGTGGTCGGCGGGCAGAGACCCAGTACTTC	CASSQDGGRRAETQYF
TRBD1	.	TRBV7-9	TRBJ1-1	TGTGCCAGCAGCAACTCCTTGGGACAGGCCATGAACACTGAAGCTTTCTTT	CASSNSLGQAMNTEAFF
TRBD1	.	TRBV9	TRBJ1-5	TGTGCCAGCAGTAGGACAGGGGAAAGTCAGCCCCAGCATTTT	CASSRTGESQPQHF
.	.	TRBV9	TRBJ1-1	TGTGCCAGCAGCGTTGGCAGGGGTGCCACTGAAGCTTTCTTT	CASSVGRGATEAFF
.	few	TRBV19	TRBJ1-2	TGTGCCAGTAGGCTCAGGGGACTCTATGGCTACACCTTC	CASRLRGLYGYTF
.	.	TRBV27	TRBJ2-3	TGTGCCAGCAGTTTAGTGGGTACAGATACGCAGTATTTT	CASSLVGTDTQYF
TRBD2	.	TRBV10-3	TRBJ2-5	TGTGCCATCAGTGAGTCGAGGACTAGCGGTCCGCAAGAGACCCAGTACTTC	CAISESRTSGPQETQYF
.	few	TRBV9	TRBJ2-5	TGTGCCAGCAGCGTAGGAGGGAGTGGAGTAGAGACCCAGTACTTC	CASSVGGSGVETQYF
.	.	TRBV4-1	TRBJ2-7	TGCGCCAGCAGCCAGGACCCCACCCAGTACGAGCAGTACTTC	CASSQDPTQYEQYF
.	.	TRBV27	TRBJ1-2	TGTGCCAGCAGTTTATTAGGGGGGGGCGATTATGGCTACACCTTC	CASSLLGGGDYGYTF
.	few	TRBV4-1	TRBJ1-1	TGCGCCAGCAGCCAAGATGGTGGGGGGGGCTGGGGCACTGAAGCTTTCTTT	CASSQDGGGGWGTEAFF
TRBD1	.	TRBV2	TRBJ1-1	TGTGCCAGCAGATCAACAGGGGGAGGCACTGAAGCTTTCTTT	CASRSTGGGTEAFF
.	.	TRBV19	TRBJ2-6	TGTGCCAGTAGTATAGAGGAAGGGACTGGGGCCAACGTCCTGACTTTC	CASSIEEGTGANVLTF
.	.	TRBV5-1	TRBJ2-1	TGCGCCAGCAGCTTGGATGAATTGTCTAGTCTCTACAATGAGCAGTTCTTC	CASSLDELSSLYNEQFF
.	.	TRBV5-1	TRBJ2-7	TGCGCCAGCAGCTTGGAAAGGCACTACGAGCAGTACTTC	CASSLERHYEQYF